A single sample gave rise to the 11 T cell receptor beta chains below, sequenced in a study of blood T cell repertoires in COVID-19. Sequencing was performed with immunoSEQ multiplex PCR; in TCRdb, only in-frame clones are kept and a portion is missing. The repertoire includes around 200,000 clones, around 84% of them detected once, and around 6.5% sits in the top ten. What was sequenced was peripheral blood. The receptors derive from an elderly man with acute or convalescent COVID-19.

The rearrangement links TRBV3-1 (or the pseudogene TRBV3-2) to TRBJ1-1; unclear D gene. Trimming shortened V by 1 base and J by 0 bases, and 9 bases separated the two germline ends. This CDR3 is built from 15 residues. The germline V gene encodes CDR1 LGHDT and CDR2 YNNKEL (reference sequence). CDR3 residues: CASSQGVTLNTEAFF. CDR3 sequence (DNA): TGTGCCAGCAGCCAAGGAGTTACCCTGAACACTGAAGCTTTCTTT.

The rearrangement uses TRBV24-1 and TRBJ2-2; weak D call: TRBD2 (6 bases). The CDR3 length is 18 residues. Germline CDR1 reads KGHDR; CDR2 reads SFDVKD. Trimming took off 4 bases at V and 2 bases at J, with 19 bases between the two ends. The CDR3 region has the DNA TGTGCCACCAGTGACCCGGGACTCAGCCGGGCAAACACCGGGGAGCTGTTTTTT. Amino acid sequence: CATSDPGLSRANTGELFF.

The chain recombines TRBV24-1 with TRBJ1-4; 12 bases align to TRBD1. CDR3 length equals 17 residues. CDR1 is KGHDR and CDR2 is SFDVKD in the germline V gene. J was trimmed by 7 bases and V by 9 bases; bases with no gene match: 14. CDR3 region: CATSPGQGARVGEKLFF. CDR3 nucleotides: TGTGCCACCTCCCCGGGACAGGGGGCGCGGGTCGGTGAAAAACTGTTTTTT.

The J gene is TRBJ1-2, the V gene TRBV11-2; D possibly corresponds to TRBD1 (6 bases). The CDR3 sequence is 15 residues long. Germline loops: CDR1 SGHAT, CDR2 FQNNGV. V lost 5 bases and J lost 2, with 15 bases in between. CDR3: CASSGGAGPNYGYTF. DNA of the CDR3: TGTGCCAGCAGCGGGGGGGCAGGGCCCAACTATGGCTACACCTTC. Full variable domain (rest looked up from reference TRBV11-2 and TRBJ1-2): EAGVAQSPRYKIIEKRQSVAFWCNPISGHATLYWYQQILGQGPKLLIQFQNNGVVDDSQLPKDRFSAERLKGVDSTLKIQPAKLEDSAVYLCASSGGAGPNYGYTFGSGTRLTVV.

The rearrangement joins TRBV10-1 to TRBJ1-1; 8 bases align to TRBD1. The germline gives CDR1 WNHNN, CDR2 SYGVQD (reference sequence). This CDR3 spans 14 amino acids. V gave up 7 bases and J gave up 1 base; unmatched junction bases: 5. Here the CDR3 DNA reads TGCGCCAGCAAACTCGACAGGGGGAACACTGAAGCTTTCTTT. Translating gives CASKLDRGNTEAFF.

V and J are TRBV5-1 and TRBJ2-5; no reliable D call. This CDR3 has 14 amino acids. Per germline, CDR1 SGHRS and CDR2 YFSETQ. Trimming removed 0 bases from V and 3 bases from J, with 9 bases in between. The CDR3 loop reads CASSLALAEETQYF. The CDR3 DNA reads TGCGCCAGCAGCTTGGCCCTGGCGGAAGAGACCCAGTACTTC.

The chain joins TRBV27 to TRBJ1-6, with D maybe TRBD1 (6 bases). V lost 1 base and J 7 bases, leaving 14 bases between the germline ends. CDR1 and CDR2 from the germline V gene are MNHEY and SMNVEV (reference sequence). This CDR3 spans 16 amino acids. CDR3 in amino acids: CASSLYAGDGNSPLHF. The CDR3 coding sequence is TGTGCCAGCAGTTTATATGCAGGGGATGGAAATTCACCCCTCCACTTT.

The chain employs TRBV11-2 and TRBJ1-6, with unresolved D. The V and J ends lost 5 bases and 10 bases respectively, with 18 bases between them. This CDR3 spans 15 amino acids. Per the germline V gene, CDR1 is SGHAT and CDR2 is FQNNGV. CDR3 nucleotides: TGTGCCAGCAGCCTCAGCGGGCCCCTCGGGTCACCCCTCCACTTT. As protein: CASSLSGPLGSPLHF.

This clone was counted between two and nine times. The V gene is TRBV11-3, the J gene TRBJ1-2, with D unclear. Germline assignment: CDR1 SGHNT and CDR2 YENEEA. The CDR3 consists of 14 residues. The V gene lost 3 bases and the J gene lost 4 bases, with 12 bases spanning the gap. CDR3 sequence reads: CASSFAGSTYGYTF. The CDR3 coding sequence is TGTGCCAGCAGCTTTGCAGGATCAACCTATGGCTACACCTTC.

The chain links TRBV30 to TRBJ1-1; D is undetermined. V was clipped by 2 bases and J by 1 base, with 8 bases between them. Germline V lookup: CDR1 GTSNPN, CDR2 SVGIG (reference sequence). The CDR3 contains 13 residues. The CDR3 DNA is TGTGCCTGGAGTCTCCAGGAGAACACTGAAGCTTTCTTT. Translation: CAWSLQENTEAFF.

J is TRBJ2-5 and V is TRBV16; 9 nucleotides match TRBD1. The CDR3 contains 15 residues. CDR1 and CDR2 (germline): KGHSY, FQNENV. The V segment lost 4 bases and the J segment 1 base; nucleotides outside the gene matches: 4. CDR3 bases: TGTGCCAGCAGCCGCCGGGACAGGGCCCAAGAGACCCAGTACTTC. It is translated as CASSRRDRAQETQYF.